The 20 T cell receptor beta chains presented below share a single source sample, sequenced in a study of T cell responses to AZD1222 COVID-19 vaccine. The table came from immunoSEQ multiplex PCR; TCRdb's copy has only in-frame clones and leaves some out. The top ten clones hold around 8% of a sample with approximately 100,000 clones, roughly nine tenths of them seen once. This sample comprised peripheral blood, obtained on day 0 of AZD1222 vaccination. These receptors were obtained from an adult in good health.

This clone has a handful of counts. The chain couples TRBV19 to TRBJ2-1; 11 bases line up with TRBD2. Germline V gene sequence: CDR1 LNHDA, CDR2 SQIVND (reference sequence). The CDR3 is made up of 15 amino acids. The J segment lost 8 bases and the V segment lost 2 bases, leaving 5 bases of the junction unmatched. This CDR3 is CASSILAGGGDEQFF. In DNA form, the CDR3 reads TGTGCCAGTAGTATACTAGCGGGGGGAGGTGATGAGCAGTTCTTC.

This chain uses TRBV10-3 with TRBJ1-5; D is ambiguous. Trimming stripped 2 bases from V and 1 base from J, with 3 bases between. Germline V CDR1 and CDR2: ENHRY, SYGVKD. The CDR3 is 13 residues long. The CDR3 coding sequence is TGTGCCATCAGTGAGACAAGCAATCAGCCCCAGCATTTT. Its protein product is CAISETSNQPQHF.

The J gene is TRBJ2-7, the V gene TRBV3-1 (or the pseudogene TRBV3-2); D unresolved. Germline values: CDR1 LGHDT, CDR2 YNNKEL (reference sequence). The V end was cut by 4 bases, the J end by 9 bases, with 10 bases between. This CDR3 contains 11 residues. The CDR3 DNA is TGTGCCAGCAGCCCCCCCACGAGGCAGTACTTC. It translates to CASSPPTRQYF.

The rearrangement uses TRBV7-2 and TRBJ1-1; 10 bases are a match to TRBD1. J was trimmed by 5 bases and V by 4 bases; bases with no gene match: 1. Per germline, CDR1 SGHTA and CDR2 FQGNSA. This CDR3 contains 13 residues. The CDR3 nucleotides read TGTGCCAGCAGCTGGGACAGGGGTACTGAAGCTTTCTTT. Its protein is CASSWDRGTEAFF.

V and J are TRBV2 and TRBJ1-5; weak D call: TRBD1 (5 bases). The V gene's germline CDR1 is SNHLY and CDR2 FYNNEI. The CDR3 is made up of 13 amino acids. The germline V and J ends were trimmed by 3 bases and 5 bases, with 8 bases remaining between them. The CDR3 DNA reads TGTGCCAGCAGTGAGCGGGGGGATCAGCCCCAGCATTTT. Its protein product is CASSERGDQPQHF.

This chain connects TRBV7-3 to TRBJ2-1, with D maybe TRBD2 (6 bases). Trimming cost V 2 bases and J 8 bases, with 13 bases left between them. This CDR3 is 14 amino acids long. Germline assignment: CDR1 SGHTA and CDR2 FQGTGA. CDR3 sequence (DNA): TGTGCCAGCAGCTTATCTGGAGGGGTGCATGAGCAGTTCTTC. As protein: CASSLSGGVHEQFF.

J is TRBJ2-5 and V is TRBV3-1 (or the pseudogene TRBV3-2); D may be TRBD1 (6 bases). The germline CDR1 and CDR2 sequences are LGHDT and YNNKEL (reference sequence). Trimming took 0 bases from V and 3 from J, leaving 11 bases between them. The CDR3 has 15 amino acids. CDR3 nucleotide sequence: TGTGCCAGCAGCCAAGAAGGGTCAGGGGAAGAGACCCAGTACTTC. Its protein product is CASSQEGSGEETQYF.

This chain joins TRBV5-1 and TRBJ2-1, with D possibly being TRBD1 (6 bases). In germline, CDR1 is SGHRS, CDR2 YFSETQ. V gave up 0 bases and J gave up 2 bases, with 9 bases separating them. CDR3 size: 15 residues. The CDR3 sequence is CASSLGAGAYNEQFF. CDR3 DNA sequence: TGCGCCAGCAGCTTGGGGGCAGGGGCCTACAATGAGCAGTTCTTC.

The chain employs TRBV24-1 and TRBJ2-4; no firm D call. Per germline, CDR1 KGHDR and CDR2 SFDVKD. The CDR3 is 16 residues long. The V end was cut by 1 base, the J end by 2 bases, with 11 bases between. CDR3 residues: CATSDFGRTPKNIQYF. In nucleotides, the CDR3 is TGTGCCACCAGTGATTTTGGCAGGACCCCCAAAAACATTCAGTACTTC.

The rearrangement uses TRBV5-1 and TRBJ2-7; 10 bases agree with TRBD1. V was pared by 1 base and J by 5 bases, with 6 bases of the junction left unmatched. The CDR3 totals 15 residues. Germline lookup yields CDR1 SGHRS and CDR2 YFSETQ. CDR3 sequence (DNA): TGCGCCAGCAGCTTGCAGACAGGGGGCCAGGACGAGCAGTACTTC. Translation: CASSLQTGGQDEQYF.

The gene calls are TRBV12-5 and TRBJ2-5; 9 nucleotides line up with TRBD2. This CDR3 has 14 residues. V shed 7 bases and J 7 bases; nucleotides not matched to a gene: 10. CDR1 is LGHNT and CDR2 is FRNRAP in the germline V gene. The CDR3 loop reads CASENSGGSGTQYF. In DNA form, the CDR3 reads TGTGCTAGTGAGAACAGCGGGGGGTCCGGGACCCAGTACTTC.

The genes are TRBV5-1 and TRBJ2-3; TRBD2 matches 11 bases. The germline gives CDR1 SGHRS, CDR2 YFSETQ. CDR3 size: 14 residues. With 3 bases clipped from V and 10 bases from J, the junction kept 7 bases outside the gene matches. In DNA, the CDR3 is TGCGCCAGCAGCTCACCAACACTAGCGGGAGCGCAGTATTTT. Residues: CASSSPTLAGAQYF.

Of note for this clone: Other DNA sequences in this specimen translate into the identical CDR3. The chain links TRBV28 to TRBJ2-7; the D is unclear. Germline CDR1 and CDR2: MDHEN and SYDVKM. This CDR3 region has 13 residues. V gave up 6 bases and J gave up 0 bases, with 9 bases separating them. CDR3 nucleotides: TGTGCCAGCAGCACAGACACCTCCTACGAGCAGTACTTC. Translated: CASSTDTSYEQYF.

The gene calls are TRBV7-9 and TRBJ2-7; D uncertain. The ends were cut back, 5 bases at V and 0 bases at J, with 8 bases in the middle. Germline CDR1 and CDR2: SEHNR and FQNEAQ (reference sequence). The CDR3 covers 13 residues. CDR3 in amino acids: CASSLLFSYEQYF. The CDR3 DNA reads TGTGCCAGCAGCCTCCTCTTCTCCTACGAGCAGTACTTC.

This chain links TRBV7-3 with TRBJ1-1; D may be TRBD1 (5 bases). The CDR3 is made up of 15 amino acids. V dropped 2 bases and J dropped 0 bases, with 10 bases sitting between them. Germline V gene sequence: CDR1 SGHTA, CDR2 FQGTGA. CDR3 nucleotides: TGTGCCAGCAGCTTATTGGGGACGGTGAACACTGAAGCTTTCTTT. Protein: CASSLLGTVNTEAFF. Using reference TRBV7-3 and TRBJ1-1 for the parts outside the CDR3, the full variable domain is GAGVSQTPSNKVTEKGKYVELRCDPISGHTALYWYRQSLGQGPEFLIYFQGTGAADDSGLPNDRFFAVRPEGSVSTLKIQRTERGDSAVYLCASSLLGTVNTEAFFGQGTRLTVV.

J is TRBJ1-2 and V is TRBV7-9; TRBD1 matches 9 bases. The ends lost 5 bases at V and 4 bases at J; junction bases unmatched: 5. The CDR3 has 14 amino acids. CDR1 SEHNR and CDR2 FQNEAQ come from the germline V gene (reference sequence). The CDR3 nucleotides are TGTGCCAGCAGCCGGACAGGGGCGGGCTATGGCTACACCTTC. It encodes CASSRTGAGYGYTF.

V and J are TRBV11-3 and TRBJ2-3; 10 bases align to TRBD2. Germline V lookup: CDR1 SGHNT, CDR2 YENEEA. The V segment lost 7 bases and the J segment 3 bases; nucleotides outside the gene matches: 4. The CDR3 has 14 residues. DNA for the CDR3: TGTGCCAGCACTCTAGCGGGAGTGACAGATACGCAGTATTTT. Translating gives CASTLAGVTDTQYF.

This chain links TRBV27 with TRBJ1-2; tentatively, D is TRBD1 (6 bases). The V end lost 1 base, the J end lost 5 bases, and 14 bases lay between the germline ends. The CDR3 loop spans 15 amino acids. CDR1 MNHEY and CDR2 SMNVEV come from the germline V gene (reference sequence). The DNA for the CDR3 is TGTGCCAGCAGTTTATGTCCAGGGGAGGGGTATGGCTACACCTTC. It codes for CASSLCPGEGYGYTF.

The rearrangement links TRBV27 to TRBJ1-2, with 7 nucleotides matching TRBD1. CDR1 MNHEY and CDR2 SMNVEV come from the germline V gene (reference sequence). This CDR3 region has 15 residues. Trimming removed 2 bases from V and 4 bases from J; junction bases left unmatched: 7. The CDR3 spells CASSLGMTGSYGYTF. The CDR3 nucleotides read TGTGCCAGCAGTTTAGGGATGACAGGGAGCTATGGCTACACCTTC.

This clone has a single count. This sequence joins TRBV29-1 and TRBJ1-4; D not certain. The CDR3 is made up of 12 amino acids. The V end was cut by 4 bases, the J end by 7 bases, with 10 bases between. Germline V gene data show CDR1 as SQVTM and CDR2 as ANQGSEA. The CDR3 reads CSVGRLGEKLFF. CDR3 in DNA: TGCAGCGTTGGGCGTCTTGGTGAAAAACTGTTTTTT.